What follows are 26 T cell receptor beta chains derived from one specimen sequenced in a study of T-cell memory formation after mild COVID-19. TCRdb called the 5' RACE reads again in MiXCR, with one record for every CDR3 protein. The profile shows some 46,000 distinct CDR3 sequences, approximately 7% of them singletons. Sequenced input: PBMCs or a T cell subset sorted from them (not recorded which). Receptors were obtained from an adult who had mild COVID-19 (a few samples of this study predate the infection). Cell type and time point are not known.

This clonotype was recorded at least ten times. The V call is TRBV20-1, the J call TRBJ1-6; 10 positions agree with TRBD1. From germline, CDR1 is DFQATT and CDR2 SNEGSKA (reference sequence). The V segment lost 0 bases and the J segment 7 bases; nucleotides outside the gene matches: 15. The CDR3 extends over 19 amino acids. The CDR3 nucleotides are TGCAGTGCTAGAGACCGCCGCATGGGACAGGGGTGGAGGAATTCACCCCTCCACTTT. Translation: CSARDRRMGQGWRNSPLHF.

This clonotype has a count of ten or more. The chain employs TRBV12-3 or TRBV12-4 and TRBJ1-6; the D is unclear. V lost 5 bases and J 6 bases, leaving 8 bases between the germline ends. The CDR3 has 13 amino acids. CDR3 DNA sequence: TGTGCCAGCAGTGGAAACGTTAATTCACCCCTCCACTTT. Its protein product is CASSGNVNSPLHF.

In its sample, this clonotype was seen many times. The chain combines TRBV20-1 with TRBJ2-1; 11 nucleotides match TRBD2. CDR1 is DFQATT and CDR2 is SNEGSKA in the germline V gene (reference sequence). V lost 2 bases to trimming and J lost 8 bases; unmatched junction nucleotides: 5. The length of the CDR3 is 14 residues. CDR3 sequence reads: CSARRLAGGDEQFF. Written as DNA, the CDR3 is TGCAGTGCTAGACGCCTAGCGGGAGGCGATGAGCAGTTCTTC.

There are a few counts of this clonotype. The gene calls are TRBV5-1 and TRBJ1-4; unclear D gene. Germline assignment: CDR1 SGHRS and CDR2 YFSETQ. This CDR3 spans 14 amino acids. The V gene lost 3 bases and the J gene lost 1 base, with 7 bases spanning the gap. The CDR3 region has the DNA TGCGCCAGCAGCTCCGGGCGAACTAATGAAAAACTGTTTTTT. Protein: CASSSGRTNEKLFF.

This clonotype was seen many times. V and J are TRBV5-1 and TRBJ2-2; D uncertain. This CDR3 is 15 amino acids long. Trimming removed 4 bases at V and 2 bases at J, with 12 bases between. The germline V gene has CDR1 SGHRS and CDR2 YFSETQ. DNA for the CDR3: TGCGCCAGCAGCCCAAGGTCCCGAAACACCGGGGAGCTGTTTTTT. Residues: CASSPRSRNTGELFF.

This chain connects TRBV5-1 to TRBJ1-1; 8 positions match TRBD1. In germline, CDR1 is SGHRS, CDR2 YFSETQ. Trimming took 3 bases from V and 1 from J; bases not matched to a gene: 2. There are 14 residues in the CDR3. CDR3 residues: CASSSDRENTEAFF. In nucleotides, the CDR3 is TGCGCCAGCAGCTCGGACAGGGAGAACACTGAAGCTTTCTTT. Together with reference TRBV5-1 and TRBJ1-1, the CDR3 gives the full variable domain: KAGVTQTPRYLIKTRGQQVTLSCSPISGHRSVSWYQQTPGQGLQFLFEYFSETQRNKGNFPGRFSGRQFSNSRSEMNVSTLELGDSALYLCASSSDRENTEAFFGQGTRLTVV.

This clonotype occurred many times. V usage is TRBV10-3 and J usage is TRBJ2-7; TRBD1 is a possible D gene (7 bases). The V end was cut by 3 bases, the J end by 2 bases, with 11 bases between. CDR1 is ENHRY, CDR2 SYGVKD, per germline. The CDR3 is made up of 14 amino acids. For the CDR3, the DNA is TGTGCCATCAGTGAAGGAGGGACAGCCTACGAGCAGTACTTC. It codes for CAISEGGTAYEQYF.

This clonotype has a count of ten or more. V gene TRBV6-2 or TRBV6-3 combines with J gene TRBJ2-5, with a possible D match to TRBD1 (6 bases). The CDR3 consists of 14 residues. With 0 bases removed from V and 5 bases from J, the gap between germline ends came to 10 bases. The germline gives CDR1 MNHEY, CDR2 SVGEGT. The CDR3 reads CASSYSHRDETQYF. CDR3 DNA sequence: TGTGCCAGCAGTTACTCTCACAGGGATGAGACCCAGTACTTC.

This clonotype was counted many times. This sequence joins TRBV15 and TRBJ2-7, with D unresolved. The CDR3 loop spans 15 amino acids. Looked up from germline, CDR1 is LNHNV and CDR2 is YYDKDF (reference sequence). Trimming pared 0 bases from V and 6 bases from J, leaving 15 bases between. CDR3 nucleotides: TGTGCCACCAGCAGAGAGTCCCTACTCCGTCTCGAGCAGTACTTC. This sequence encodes CATSRESLLRLEQYF.

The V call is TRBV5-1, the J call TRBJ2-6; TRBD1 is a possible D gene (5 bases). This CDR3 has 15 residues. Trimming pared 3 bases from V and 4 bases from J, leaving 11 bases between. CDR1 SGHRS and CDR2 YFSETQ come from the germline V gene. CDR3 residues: CASSSPGSGANVLTF. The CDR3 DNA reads TGCGCCAGCAGCTCGCCAGGGTCCGGGGCCAACGTCCTGACTTTC. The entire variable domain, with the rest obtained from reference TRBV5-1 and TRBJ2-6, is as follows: KAGVTQTPRYLIKTRGQQVTLSCSPISGHRSVSWYQQTPGQGLQFLFEYFSETQRNKGNFPGRFSGRQFSNSRSEMNVSTLELGDSALYLCASSSPGSGANVLTFGAGSRLTVL.

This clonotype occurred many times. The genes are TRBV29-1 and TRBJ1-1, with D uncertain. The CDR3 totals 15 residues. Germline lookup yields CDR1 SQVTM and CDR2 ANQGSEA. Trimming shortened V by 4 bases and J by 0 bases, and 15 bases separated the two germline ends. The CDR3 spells CSVGAQHGMNTEAFF. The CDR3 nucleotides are TGCAGCGTTGGGGCCCAACACGGCATGAACACTGAAGCTTTCTTT. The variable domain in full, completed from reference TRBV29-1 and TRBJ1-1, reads SAVISQKPSRDICQRGTSLTIQCQVDSQVTMMFWYRQQPGQSLTLIATANQGSEATYESGFVIDKFPISRPNLTFSTLTVSNMSPEDSSIYLCSVGAQHGMNTEAFFGQGTRLTVV.

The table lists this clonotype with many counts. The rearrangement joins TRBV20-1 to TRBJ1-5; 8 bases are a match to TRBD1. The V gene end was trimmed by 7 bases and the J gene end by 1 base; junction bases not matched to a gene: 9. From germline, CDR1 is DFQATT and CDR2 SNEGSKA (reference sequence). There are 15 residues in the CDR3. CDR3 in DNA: TGCAGTGTTTCCAGGGGGCCGGGAAGCAATCAGCCCCAGCATTTT. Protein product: CSVSRGPGSNQPQHF.

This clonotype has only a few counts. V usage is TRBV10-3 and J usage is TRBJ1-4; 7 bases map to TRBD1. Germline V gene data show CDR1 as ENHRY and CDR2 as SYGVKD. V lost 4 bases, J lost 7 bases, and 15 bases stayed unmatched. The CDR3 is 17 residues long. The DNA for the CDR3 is TGTGCCATCAGTGGGGACAGCCAGGGCCCCATTGGTGAAAAACTGTTTTTT. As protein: CAISGDSQGPIGEKLFF.

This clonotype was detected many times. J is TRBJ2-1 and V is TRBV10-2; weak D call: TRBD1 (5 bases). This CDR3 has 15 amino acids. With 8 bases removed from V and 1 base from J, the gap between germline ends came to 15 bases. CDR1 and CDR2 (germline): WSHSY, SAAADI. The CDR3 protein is CASAPGAESYNEQFF. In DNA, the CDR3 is TGCGCCAGCGCACCTGGGGCGGAATCCTACAATGAGCAGTTCTTC.

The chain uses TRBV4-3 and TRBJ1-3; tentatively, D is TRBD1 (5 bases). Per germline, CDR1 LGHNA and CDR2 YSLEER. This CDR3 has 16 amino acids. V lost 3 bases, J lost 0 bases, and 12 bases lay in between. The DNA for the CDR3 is TGCGCCAGCAGCCAGGGGACGGAGAACTCTGGAAACACCATATATTTT. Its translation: CASSQGTENSGNTIYF.

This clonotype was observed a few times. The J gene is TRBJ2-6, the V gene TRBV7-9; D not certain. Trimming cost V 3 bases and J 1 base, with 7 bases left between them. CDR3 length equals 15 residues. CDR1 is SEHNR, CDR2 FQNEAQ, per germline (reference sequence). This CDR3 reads CASSFQASGANVLTF. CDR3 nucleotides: TGTGCCAGCAGCTTTCAAGCGTCTGGGGCCAACGTCCTGACTTTC. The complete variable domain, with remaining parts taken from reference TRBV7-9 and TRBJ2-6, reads DTGVSQNPRHKITKRGQNVTFRCDPISEHNRLYWYRQTLGQGPEFLTYFQNEAQLEKSRLLSDRFSAERPKGSFSTLEIQRTEQGDSAMYLCASSFQASGANVLTFGAGSRLTVL.

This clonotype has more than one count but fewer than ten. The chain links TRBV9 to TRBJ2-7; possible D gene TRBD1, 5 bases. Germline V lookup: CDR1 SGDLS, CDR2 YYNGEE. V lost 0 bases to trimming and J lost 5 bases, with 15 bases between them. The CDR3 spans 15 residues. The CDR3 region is CASSVAPTWGHEQYF. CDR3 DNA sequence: TGTGCCAGCAGCGTAGCGCCTACGTGGGGCCACGAGCAGTACTTC.

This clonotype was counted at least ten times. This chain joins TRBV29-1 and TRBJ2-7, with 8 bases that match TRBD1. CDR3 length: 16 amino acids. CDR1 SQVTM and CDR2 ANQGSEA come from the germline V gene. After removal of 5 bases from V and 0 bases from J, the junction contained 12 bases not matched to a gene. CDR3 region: CSVSGTGLGSSYEQYF. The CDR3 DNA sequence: TGCAGCGTTTCCGGGACAGGACTGGGGAGCTCCTACGAGCAGTACTTC.

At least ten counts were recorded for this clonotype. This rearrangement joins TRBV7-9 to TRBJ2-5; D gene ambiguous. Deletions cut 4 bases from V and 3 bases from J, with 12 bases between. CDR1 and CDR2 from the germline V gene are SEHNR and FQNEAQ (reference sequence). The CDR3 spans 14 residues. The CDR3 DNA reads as TGTGCCAGCAGCTCTTTCGAAGGGAAAGAGACCCAGTACTTC. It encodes CASSSFEGKETQYF.

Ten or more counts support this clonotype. The CDR3 protein is CATSGTGGTAGELFF. The CDR3 DNA reads TGTGCCACCAGCGGGACAGGGGGCACGGCCGGGGAGCTGTTTTTT. This chain connects TRBV24-1 to TRBJ2-2, with TRBD1 identical over 12 bases. The length of the CDR3 is 15 residues. With V trimmed by 7 bases and J by 6 bases, 5 bases remained unmatched. Germline V gene sequence: CDR1 KGHDR, CDR2 SFDVKD.

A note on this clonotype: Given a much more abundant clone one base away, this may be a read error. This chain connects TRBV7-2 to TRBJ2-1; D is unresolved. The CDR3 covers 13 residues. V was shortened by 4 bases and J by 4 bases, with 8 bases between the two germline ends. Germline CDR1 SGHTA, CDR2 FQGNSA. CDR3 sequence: CASSSSGYNEQFF. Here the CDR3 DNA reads TGTGCCAGCAGCTCTTCCGGGTACAATGAGCAGTTCTTC.

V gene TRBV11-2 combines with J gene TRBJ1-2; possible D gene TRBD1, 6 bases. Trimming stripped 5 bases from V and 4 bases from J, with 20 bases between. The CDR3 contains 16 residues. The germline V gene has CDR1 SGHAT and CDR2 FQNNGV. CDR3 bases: TGTGCCAGCAGCCCTTCGTCTTTTGGGGGGCCCTATGGCTACACCTTC. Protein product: CASSPSSFGGPYGYTF.

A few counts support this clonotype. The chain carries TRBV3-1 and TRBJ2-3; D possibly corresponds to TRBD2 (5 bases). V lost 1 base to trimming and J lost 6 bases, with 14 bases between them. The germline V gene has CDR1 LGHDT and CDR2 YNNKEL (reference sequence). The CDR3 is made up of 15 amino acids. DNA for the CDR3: TGTGCCAGCAGCCAAGTAGCGCCTCCGGGGGATACGCAGTATTTT. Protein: CASSQVAPPGDTQYF.

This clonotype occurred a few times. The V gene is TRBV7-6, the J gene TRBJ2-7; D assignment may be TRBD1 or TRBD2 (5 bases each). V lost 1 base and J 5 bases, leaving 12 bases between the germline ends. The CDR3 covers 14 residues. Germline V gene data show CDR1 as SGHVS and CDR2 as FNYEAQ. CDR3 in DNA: TGTGCCAGCAGCTTAGAAAAGGGACGCAACGAGCAGTACTTC. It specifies CASSLEKGRNEQYF.

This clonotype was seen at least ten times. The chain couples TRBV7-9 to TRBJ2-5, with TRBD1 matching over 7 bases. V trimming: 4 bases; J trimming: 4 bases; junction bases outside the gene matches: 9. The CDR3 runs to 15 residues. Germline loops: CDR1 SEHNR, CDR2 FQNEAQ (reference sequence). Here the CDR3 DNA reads TGTGCCAGCAGCTATCTAGGGGGCGCAGGAGAGACCCAGTACTTC. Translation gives CASSYLGGAGETQYF.

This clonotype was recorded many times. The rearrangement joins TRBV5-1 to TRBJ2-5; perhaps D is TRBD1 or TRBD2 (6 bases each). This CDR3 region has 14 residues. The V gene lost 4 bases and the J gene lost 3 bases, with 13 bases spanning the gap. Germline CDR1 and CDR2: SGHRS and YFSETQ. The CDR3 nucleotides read TGCGCCAGCAGCCTTTCGAGGGGGGAAGAGACCCAGTACTTC. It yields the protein CASSLSRGEETQYF.